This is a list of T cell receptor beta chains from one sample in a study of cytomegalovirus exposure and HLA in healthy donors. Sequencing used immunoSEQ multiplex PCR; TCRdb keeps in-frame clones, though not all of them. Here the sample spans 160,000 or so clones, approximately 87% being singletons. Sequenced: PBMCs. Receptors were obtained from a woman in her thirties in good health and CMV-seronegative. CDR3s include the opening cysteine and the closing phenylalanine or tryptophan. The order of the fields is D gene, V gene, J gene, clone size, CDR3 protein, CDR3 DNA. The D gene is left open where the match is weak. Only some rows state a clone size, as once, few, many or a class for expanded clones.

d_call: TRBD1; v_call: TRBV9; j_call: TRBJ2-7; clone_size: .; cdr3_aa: CASASGQLQSKDSYEQYF; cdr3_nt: TGTGCCAGCGCTTCGGGACAGCTGCAATCAAAGGACAGCTACGAGCAGTACTTC
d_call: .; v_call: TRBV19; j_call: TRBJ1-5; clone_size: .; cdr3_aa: CASSPFSRRTEPQHF; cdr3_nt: TGTGCCAGTAGCCCTTTTAGTCGGAGGACAGAGCCCCAGCATTTT
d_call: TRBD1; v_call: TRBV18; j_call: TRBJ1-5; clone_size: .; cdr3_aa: CASSPETGSNNQPQHF; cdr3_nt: TGTGCCAGCTCCCCCGAGACAGGGAGTAACAATCAGCCCCAGCATTTT
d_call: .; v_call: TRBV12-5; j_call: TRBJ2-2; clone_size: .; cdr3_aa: CASGFIPAGELFF; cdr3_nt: TGTGCTAGTGGTTTTATCCCCGCCGGGGAGCTGTTTTTT
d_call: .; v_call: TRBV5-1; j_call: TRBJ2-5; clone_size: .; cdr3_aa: CASSLAPGQETQYF; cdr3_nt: TGCGCCAGCAGCTTGGCTCCGGGTCAAGAGACCCAGTACTTC
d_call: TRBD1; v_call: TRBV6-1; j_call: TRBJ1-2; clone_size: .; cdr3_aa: CASSAPGQPNYGYTF; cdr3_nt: TGTGCCAGCAGTGCACCGGGACAGCCTAACTATGGCTACACCTTC
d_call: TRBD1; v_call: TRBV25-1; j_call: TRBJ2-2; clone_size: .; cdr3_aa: CASSAGTGDAGELFF; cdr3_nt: TGTGCCAGCAGTGCCGGGACAGGGGACGCCGGGGAGCTGTTTTTT
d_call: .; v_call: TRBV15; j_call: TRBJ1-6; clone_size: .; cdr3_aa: CATSRVGANNSPLHF; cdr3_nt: TGTGCCACCAGCAGAGTAGGGGCCAATAATTCACCCCTCCACTTT
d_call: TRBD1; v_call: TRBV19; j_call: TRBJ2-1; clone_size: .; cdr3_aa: CASSRGLSYNEQFF; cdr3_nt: TGTGCCAGTAGCAGGGGGCTTTCCTACAATGAGCAGTTCTTC
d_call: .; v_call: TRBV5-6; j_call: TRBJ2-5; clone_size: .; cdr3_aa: CASSLGVLAGETQYF; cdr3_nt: TGTGCCAGCAGCCTGGGAGTCCTAGCCGGGGAGACCCAGTACTTC
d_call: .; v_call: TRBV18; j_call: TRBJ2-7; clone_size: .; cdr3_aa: CASSPLDSSYEQYF; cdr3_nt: TGTGCCAGCTCACCCCTGGACAGCTCCTACGAGCAGTACTTC
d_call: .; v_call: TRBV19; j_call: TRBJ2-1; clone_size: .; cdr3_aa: CASSMGPSNEQFF; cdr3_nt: TGTGCCAGTAGTATGGGGCCTTCCAATGAGCAGTTCTTC
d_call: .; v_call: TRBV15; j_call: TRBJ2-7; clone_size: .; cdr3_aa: CATSREGGVSYEQYF; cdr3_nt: TGTGCCACCAGCAGAGAGGGCGGGGTCTCCTACGAGCAGTACTTC
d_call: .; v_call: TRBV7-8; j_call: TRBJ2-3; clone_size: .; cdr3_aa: CASSQAGAITDTQYF; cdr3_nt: TGTGCCAGCAGCCAGGCGGGGGCGATTACAGATACGCAGTATTTT
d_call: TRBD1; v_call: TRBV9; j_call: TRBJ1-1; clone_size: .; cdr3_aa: CASSVGTGGLNTEAFF; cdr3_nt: TGTGCCAGCAGCGTAGGGACAGGGGGCTTGAACACTGAAGCTTTCTTT
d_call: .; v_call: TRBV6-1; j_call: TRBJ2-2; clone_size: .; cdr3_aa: CASTPLGGNNGELFF; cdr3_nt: TGTGCCAGCACTCCCTTAGGAGGGAACAACGGGGAGCTGTTTTTT
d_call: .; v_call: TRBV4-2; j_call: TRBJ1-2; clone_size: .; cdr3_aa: CASSQSHRENGYTF; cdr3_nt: TGTGCCAGCAGCCAATCCCACAGGGAGAATGGCTACACCTTC
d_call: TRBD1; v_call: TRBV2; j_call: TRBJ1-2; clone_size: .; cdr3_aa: CASTTDRGYGYTF; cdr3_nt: TGTGCCAGCACCACGGACAGGGGTTATGGCTACACCTTC
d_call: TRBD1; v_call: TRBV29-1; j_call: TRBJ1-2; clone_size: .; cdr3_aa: CSVEERQGVNYGYTF; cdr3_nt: TGCAGCGTGGAAGAAAGACAGGGGGTTAACTATGGCTACACCTTC
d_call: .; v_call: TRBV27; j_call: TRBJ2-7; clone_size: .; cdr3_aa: CASTFGPGYEQYF; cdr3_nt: TGTGCCAGCACTTTCGGCCCGGGGTACGAGCAGTACTTC
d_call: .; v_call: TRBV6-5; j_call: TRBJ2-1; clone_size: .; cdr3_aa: CASSYVRGNNEQFF; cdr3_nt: TGTGCCAGCAGTTACGTCCGGGGTAACAATGAGCAGTTCTTC
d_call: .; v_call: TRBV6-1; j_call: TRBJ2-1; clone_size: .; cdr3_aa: CASSDLDSYNEQFF; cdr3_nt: TGTGCCAGCAGTGATCTAGACAGCTACAATGAGCAGTTCTTC
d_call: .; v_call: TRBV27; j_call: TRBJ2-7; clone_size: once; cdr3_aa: CASSPEDEPTGEQYF; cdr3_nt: TGTGCCAGCAGTCCCGAAGACGAACCGACGGGGGAGCAGTACTTC
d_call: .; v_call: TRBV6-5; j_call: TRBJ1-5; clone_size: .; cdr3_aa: CASSYTQGDQPQHF; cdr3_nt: TGTGCCAGCAGTTATACCCAGGGTGATCAGCCCCAGCATTTT
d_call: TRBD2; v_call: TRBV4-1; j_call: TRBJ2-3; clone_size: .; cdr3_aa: CASSQVAGGSDTQYF; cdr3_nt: TGCGCCAGCAGCCAAGTTGCGGGGGGGTCAGATACGCAGTATTTT
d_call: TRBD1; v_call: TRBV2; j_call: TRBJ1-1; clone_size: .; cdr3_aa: CASTWTGGIAEAFF; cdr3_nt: TGTGCCAGCACCTGGACAGGGGGCATCGCTGAAGCTTTCTTT
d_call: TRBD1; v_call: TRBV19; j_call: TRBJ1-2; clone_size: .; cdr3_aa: CASSALTGGSANYGYTF; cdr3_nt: TGTGCCAGTAGTGCCTTGACAGGGGGCTCGGCTAACTATGGCTACACCTTC
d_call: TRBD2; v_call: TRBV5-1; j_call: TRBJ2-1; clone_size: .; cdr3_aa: CASSSGTSGWNEQFF; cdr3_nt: TGCGCCAGCAGCTCGGGGACTAGCGGGTGGAATGAGCAGTTCTTC
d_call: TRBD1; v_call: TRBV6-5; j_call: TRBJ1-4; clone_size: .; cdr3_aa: CASSYLGQENEKLFF; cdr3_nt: TGTGCCAGCAGTTATTTGGGACAGGAAAATGAAAAACTGTTTTTT
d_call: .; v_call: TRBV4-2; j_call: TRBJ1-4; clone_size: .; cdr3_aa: CASSQGVRGEKLFF; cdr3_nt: TGTGCCAGCAGCCAAGGGGTCAGGGGCGAAAAACTGTTTTTT
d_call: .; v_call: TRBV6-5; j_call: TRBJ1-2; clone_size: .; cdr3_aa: CASSYSRGSGKYGYTF; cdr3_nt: TGTGCCAGCAGTTACTCCCGGGGATCCGGCAAGTATGGCTACACCTTC
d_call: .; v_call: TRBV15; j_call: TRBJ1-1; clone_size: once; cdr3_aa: CATSRILGQMNTEAFF; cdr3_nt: TGTGCCACCAGCAGAATCTTAGGACAGATGAACACTGAAGCTTTCTTT
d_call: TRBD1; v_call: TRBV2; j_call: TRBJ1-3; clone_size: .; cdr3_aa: CASSGVRQGAGNTIYF; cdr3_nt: TGTGCCAGCAGCGGAGTGAGACAGGGGGCTGGAAACACCATATATTTT
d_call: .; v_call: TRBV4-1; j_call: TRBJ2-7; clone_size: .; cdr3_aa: CASSQDIAYEQYF; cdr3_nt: TGCGCCAGCAGCCAAGATATTGCCTACGAGCAGTACTTC
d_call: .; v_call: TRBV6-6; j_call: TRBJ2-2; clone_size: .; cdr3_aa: CASTLDGQRGTGELFF; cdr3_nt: TGTGCCAGCACCCTGGACGGACAGCGGGGCACCGGGGAGCTGTTTTTT
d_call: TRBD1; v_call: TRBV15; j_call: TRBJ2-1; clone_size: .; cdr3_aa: CATSRDDPGQGAGEQFF; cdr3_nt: TGTGCCACCAGCAGAGATGATCCGGGACAGGGGGCTGGTGAGCAGTTCTTC
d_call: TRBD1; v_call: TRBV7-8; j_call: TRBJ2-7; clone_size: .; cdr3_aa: CASIGQASSYEQYF; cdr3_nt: TGTGCCAGCATTGGACAGGCGAGCTCCTACGAGCAGTACTTC
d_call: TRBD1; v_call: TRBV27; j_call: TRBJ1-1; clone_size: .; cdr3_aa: CASSSTKLRQGSAFF; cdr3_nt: TGTGCCAGCAGTTCCACTAAATTGAGACAGGGGAGTGCTTTCTTT
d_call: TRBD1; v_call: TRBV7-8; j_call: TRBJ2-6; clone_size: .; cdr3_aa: CASSLGGRGRAVSGANVLTF; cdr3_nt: TGTGCCAGCAGCTTAGGAGGCAGGGGGCGCGCTGTGTCTGGGGCCAACGTCCTGACTTTC
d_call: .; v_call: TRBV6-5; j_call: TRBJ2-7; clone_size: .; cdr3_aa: CASSYSKSWTTYEQYF; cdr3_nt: TGTGCCAGCAGTTACTCGAAAAGTTGGACTACCTACGAGCAGTACTTC
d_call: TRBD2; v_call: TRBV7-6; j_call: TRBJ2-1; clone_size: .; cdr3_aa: CASSLPSSGGYNEQFF; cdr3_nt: TGTGCCAGCAGCCTACCCTCTAGCGGGGGGTACAATGAGCAGTTCTTC
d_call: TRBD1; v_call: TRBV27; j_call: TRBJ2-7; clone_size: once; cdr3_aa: CASRKQGISYEQYF; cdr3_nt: TGTGCCAGCAGGAAACAGGGGATAAGCTACGAGCAGTACTTC
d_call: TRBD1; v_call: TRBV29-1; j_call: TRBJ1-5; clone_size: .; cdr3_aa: CSVRTGRGPQHF; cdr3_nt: TGCAGCGTTAGGACAGGCCGAGGTCCCCAGCATTTT
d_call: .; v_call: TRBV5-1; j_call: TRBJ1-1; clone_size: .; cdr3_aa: CASSLNSPRGTEAFF; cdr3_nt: TGCGCCAGCAGCTTAAATTCGCCAAGAGGGACTGAAGCTTTCTTT
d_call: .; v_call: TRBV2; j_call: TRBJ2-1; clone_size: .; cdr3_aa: CASNSRSYNEQFF; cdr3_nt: TGTGCCAGCAACTCGCGCTCCTACAATGAGCAGTTCTTC
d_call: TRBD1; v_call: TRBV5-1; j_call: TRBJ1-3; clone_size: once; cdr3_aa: CASSSTGGSGNTIYF; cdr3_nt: TGCGCCAGCAGCTCGACAGGGGGCTCTGGAAACACCATATATTTT
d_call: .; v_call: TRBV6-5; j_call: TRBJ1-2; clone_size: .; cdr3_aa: CASSLIRDSNYGYTF; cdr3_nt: TGTGCCAGCAGTCTCATTCGGGATTCTAACTATGGCTACACCTTC
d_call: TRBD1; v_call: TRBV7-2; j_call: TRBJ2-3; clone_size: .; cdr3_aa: CASSLRFGTGYTDTQYF; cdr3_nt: TGTGCCAGCAGCTTACGGTTCGGGACAGGGTACACAGATACGCAGTATTTT
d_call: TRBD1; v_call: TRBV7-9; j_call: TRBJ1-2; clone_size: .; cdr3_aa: CASSVSGTGKTIYTF; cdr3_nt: TGTGCCAGCAGCGTTTCCGGGACAGGGAAGACGATCTACACCTTC
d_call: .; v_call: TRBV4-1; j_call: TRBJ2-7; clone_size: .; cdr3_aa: CASSQAGELEQYF; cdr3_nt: TGCGCCAGCAGCCAGGCAGGGGAGCTGGAGCAGTACTTC
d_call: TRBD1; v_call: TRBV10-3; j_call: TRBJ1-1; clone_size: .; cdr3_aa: CAIMGDRLNTEAFF; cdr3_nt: TGTGCCATCATGGGGGACAGGCTGAACACTGAAGCTTTCTTT
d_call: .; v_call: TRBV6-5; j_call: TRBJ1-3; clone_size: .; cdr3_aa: CASSSYSGNTIYF; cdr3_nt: TGTGCCAGCAGCTCCTACTCTGGAAACACCATATATTTT
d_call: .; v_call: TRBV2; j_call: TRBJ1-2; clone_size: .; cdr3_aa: CASTESAFSGYGYTF; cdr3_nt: TGTGCCAGCACTGAATCGGCTTTCTCGGGCTATGGCTACACCTTC
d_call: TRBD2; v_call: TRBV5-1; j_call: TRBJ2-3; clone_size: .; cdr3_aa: CASSPDGGGSTDTQYF; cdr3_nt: TGCGCCAGCAGCCCGGATGGGGGGGGAAGCACAGATACGCAGTATTTT